The present entry profiles one TCR beta chain with its context. The antigen remains unidentified. In the same sample, other DNA sequences code for this CDR3. Germline values: CDR1 SGHAT, CDR2 FQNNGV. Trimming shortened V by 1 base and J by 5 bases, and 6 bases separated the two germline ends. This CDR3 region has 12 residues. The data stem from a study of shared clonotypes between healthy human individuals. TCRdb's copy holds only in-frame clones and misses some; the assay was immunoSEQ multiplex PCR. The repertoire holds approximately 600,000 clones, roughly 95% seen once, with over 0.09% in the top ten. Study-wide results and caveats: There were few donors, and this limited the genetic and exposure-history diversity represented. Richness estimates generally favored naive over memory subsets. A handful of donors shared approximately 5% of their naive CD4 clonotypes.

CD8 cells regarded as naive lacked CD45RO, were positively chosen for CCR7, and omitted terminally differentiated effector memory CD45RA+ cells. The rearrangement uses TRBV11-2 and TRBJ2-7; D is unresolved. The receptor was derived from a woman aged 25 to 39 in good health. Sequenced input: naive CD8+ T cells sorted from blood. CDR3 in DNA: TGTGCCAGCAGCTTAGGAAGGGACGAGCAGTACTTC. It codes for CASSLGRDEQYF.